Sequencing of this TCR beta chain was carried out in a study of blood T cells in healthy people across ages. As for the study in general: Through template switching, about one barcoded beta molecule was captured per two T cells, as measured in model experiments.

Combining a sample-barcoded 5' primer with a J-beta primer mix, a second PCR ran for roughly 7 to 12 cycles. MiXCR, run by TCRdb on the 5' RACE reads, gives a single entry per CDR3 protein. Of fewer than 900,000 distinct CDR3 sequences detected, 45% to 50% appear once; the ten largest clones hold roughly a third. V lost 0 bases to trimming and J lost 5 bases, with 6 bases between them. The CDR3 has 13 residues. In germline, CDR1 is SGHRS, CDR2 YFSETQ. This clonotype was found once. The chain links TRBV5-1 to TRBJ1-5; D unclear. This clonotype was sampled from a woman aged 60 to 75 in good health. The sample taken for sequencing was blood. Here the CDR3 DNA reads TGCGCCAGCAGCTTGGACAGTTATCAGCCCCAGCATTTT. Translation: CASSLDSYQPQHF. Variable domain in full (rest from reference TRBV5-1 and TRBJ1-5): KAGVTQTPRYLIKTRGQQVTLSCSPISGHRSVSWYQQTPGQGLQFLFEYFSETQRNKGNFPGRFSGRQFSNSRSEMNVSTLELGDSALYLCASSLDSYQPQHFGDGTRLSIL.